The entry that follows covers one TCR beta chain sequence. This entry belongs to a study of shared T cell receptors in the human thymus. This table comes from immunoSEQ multiplex PCR, and its TCRdb copy is limited to in-frame clones, with some not included. Here the sample spans about 660,000 clones, approximately 87% being singletons. These same records also appear under a second study, on human thymus T cells.

Sequences were obtained from thymocytes. The sequence was obtained from a boy less than two years old with a congenital heart defect.

The CDR3: CASSMWTESRMNTEAFF. As DNA, the CDR3 is TGTGCCAGTAGTATGTGGACAGAGAGCCGGATGAACACTGAAGCTTTCTTT. The chain employs TRBV19 and TRBJ1-1; perhaps TRBD1 as D (6 bases). The CDR3 extends over 17 amino acids. Germline CDR1 reads LNHDA; CDR2 reads SQIVND (reference sequence). Trimming removed 3 bases from V and 0 bases from J, with 17 bases in between.